The 32 T cell receptor beta chains given below trace back to one sample, sequenced in a study of cytomegalovirus exposure and HLA in healthy donors. Amplification used 60 Vbeta primers and 13 Jbeta primers. Measured with immunoSEQ multiplex PCR; TCRdb has only the in-frame clones, and not every one. Its listing shows 220,000 or so clones. Sequenced: PBMCs. The receptors were gathered from a girl aged 2 to 9 in good health and CMV-seropositive.

The chain combines TRBV14 with TRBJ2-1, with D perhaps TRBD2 (5 bases). Between the trimmed V and J ends, which lost 3 bases and 8 bases, there was a span of 11 bases. This CDR3 is built from 13 residues. The germline gives CDR1 SGHDN, CDR2 FVKESK. The CDR3 DNA reads as TGTGCCAGCAGCCAGGGAACTAGGTATGAGCAGTTCTTC. Its protein product is CASSQGTRYEQFF.

The V gene is TRBV20-1, the J gene TRBJ2-5, with 7 nucleotides matching TRBD2. This CDR3 region has 11 residues. V lost 3 bases to trimming and J lost 5 bases; unmatched junction nucleotides: 0. CDR1 DFQATT and CDR2 SNEGSKA come from the germline V gene (reference sequence). CDR3 DNA: TGCAGTGCTAGCGGGAGGGAGACCCAGTACTTC. It encodes CSASGRETQYF.

The CDR3 protein is CASSLYLAGSTDTQYF. Here the CDR3 DNA reads TGTGCCAGCAGTTTGTATCTAGCGGGGAGCACAGATACGCAGTATTTT. This chain uses TRBV6-6 with TRBJ2-3, with 9 bases identical to TRBD2. J was trimmed by 0 bases and V by 4 bases; bases with no gene match: 5. The CDR3 is made up of 16 amino acids. Per germline, CDR1 MNHNY and CDR2 SVGAGI (reference sequence).

The chain is built from TRBV5-4 and TRBJ2-1; TRBD2 matches at 14 bases. Losses at the gene ends were 4 bases for V and 14 bases for J; bases not matched to a gene: 8. Per the germline V gene, CDR1 is SGHNT and CDR2 is YYREEE (reference sequence). The CDR3 is 14 residues long. CDR3 residues: CASSPGTSGSPKFF. In DNA form, the CDR3 reads TGTGCCAGCAGCCCCGGGACTAGCGGGAGCCCGAAGTTCTTC.

The V call is TRBV28, the J call TRBJ2-7; 12 bases line up with TRBD2. The V gene end was trimmed by 4 bases and the J gene end by 4 bases; junction bases not matched to a gene: 2. The CDR3 has 14 amino acids. CDR1 is MDHEN, CDR2 SYDVKM, per germline. DNA of the CDR3: TGTGCCAGCAGTTACACTAGCGGGAGGTACGAGCAGTACTTC. This encodes CASSYTSGRYEQYF.

The chain employs TRBV4-1 and TRBJ1-4; D is possibly TRBD1 (5 bases). V was pared by 0 bases and J by 10 bases, with 12 bases between. The CDR3 totals 14 residues. The germline V gene has CDR1 MGHRA and CDR2 YSYEKL. CDR3 nucleotide sequence: TGCGCCAGCAGCCAAGATATCGGGAGGGGAAAACTGTTTTTT. Its translation: CASSQDIGRGKLFF.

The chain uses TRBV27 and TRBJ1-2, with TRBD1 identical over 7 bases. The germline CDR1 and CDR2 sequences are MNHEY and SMNVEV (reference sequence). V shed 4 bases, J shed 3 bases, and the junction held 8 bases outside the gene matches. This CDR3 comprises 15 residues. This CDR3 reads CASSYVRGRHYGYTF. The CDR3 DNA is TGTGCCAGCAGTTATGTGAGGGGGCGTCACTATGGCTACACCTTC.

This chain uses TRBV4-1 with TRBJ2-5, with 8 bases identical to TRBD2. The J call may be faulty, since TRBJ2-7 better matches the DNA end. The germline V gene has CDR1 MGHRA and CDR2 YSYEKL. This CDR3 spans 22 amino acids. The CDR3 region has the DNA TGCGCCAGCAGCCTGCTGGGACTAGAGACGGAAATCGGGAAAAGGAAAGGCTACGAGCAGTACTTC. Encoded protein: CASSLLGLETEIGKRKGYEQYF.

The rearrangement uses TRBV5-6 and TRBJ1-3; D remains ambiguous. With 0 bases removed from V and 3 bases from J, the gap between germline ends came to 4 bases. Germline lookup yields CDR1 SGHDT and CDR2 YYEEEE. The CDR3 runs to 13 residues. The CDR3 here is CASSLVLGNTIYF. The CDR3 region has the DNA TGTGCCAGCAGCTTGGTCCTTGGAAACACCATATATTTT.

The CDR3 region has the DNA TGTGCCAGCAGCTTAGAAGGGGGATCGACCGGGGAGCTGTTTTTT. This codes for CASSLEGGSTGELFF. The rearrangement joins TRBV7-9 to TRBJ2-2; possible D gene TRBD1, 6 bases. Germline V CDR1 and CDR2: SEHNR, FQNEAQ (reference sequence). The CDR3 contains 15 residues. Trimming removed 1 base at V and 5 bases at J, with 11 bases between.

The chain couples TRBV4-1 to TRBJ1-5, with D possibly matching TRBD1 (5 bases). Trimming removed 3 bases at V and 5 bases at J, with 20 bases between. CDR1 MGHRA and CDR2 YSYEKL come from the germline V gene. CDR3 length: 17 residues. The CDR3 spells CASSHDPEDTIDQPQHF. CDR3 DNA sequence: TGCGCCAGCAGCCACGACCCAGAGGACACCATCGATCAGCCCCAGCATTTT.

The chain links TRBV13 to TRBJ1-1; 7 bases align to TRBD1. Germline lookup yields CDR1 PRHDT and CDR2 FYEKMQ (reference sequence). The CDR3 runs to 15 residues. Germline trimming cut 1 base from V and 0 bases from J; bases unmatched to any gene: 2. The CDR3 protein is CASSLEGGVNTEAFF. The CDR3 bases are TGTGCCAGCAGCTTAGAAGGGGGCGTGAACACTGAAGCTTTCTTT.

As regards this clone: A read error may produce the germline difference seen at one junction end. DNA for the CDR3: TGCAGCGTTGATGAGACAGGGCACTACGGGCAGTACTTC. Amino acids: CSVDETGHYGQYF. J is TRBJ2-7 and V is TRBV29-1, with 7 bases fitting TRBD1. The CDR3 contains 13 residues. Per the germline V gene, CDR1 is SQVTM and CDR2 is ANQGSEA.

The chain recombines TRBV11-2 with TRBJ1-2, with a weak D call TRBD1 (5 bases). This CDR3 region has 15 residues. CDR1 is SGHAT, CDR2 FQNNGV, per germline. Trimming took off 1 base at V and 4 bases at J, with 13 bases between the two ends. The CDR3 DNA reads TGTGCCAGCAGCTTAGCTGAGACCGGGGGCTATGGCTACACCTTC. It yields the protein CASSLAETGGYGYTF.

This chain uses TRBV27 with TRBJ2-6; D may be TRBD2 (5 bases). Trimming removed 8 bases from V and 0 bases from J, with 14 bases in between. CDR3 length: 16 amino acids. Germline CDR1 MNHEY, CDR2 SMNVEV (reference sequence). CDR3 DNA: TGTGCCAGCCGCCAGGCCGGGGTCTCTGGGGCCAACGTCCTGACTTTC. This sequence encodes CASRQAGVSGANVLTF.

The genes are TRBV28 and TRBJ2-1; D unresolved. The V gene's germline CDR1 is MDHEN and CDR2 SYDVKM. V gave up 3 bases and J gave up 4 bases, with 4 bases separating them. The CDR3 is 12 amino acids. DNA for the CDR3: TGTGCCAGCAGTTTCTATTACAATGAGCAGTTCTTC. This gives the protein CASSFYYNEQFF.

The chain links TRBV7-6 to TRBJ2-7; 8 nucleotides agree with TRBD1. Germline V gene lookup returns CDR1 SGHVS and CDR2 FNYEAQ. The CDR3 is 14 amino acids. V was pared by 4 bases and J by 5 bases, with 7 bases of the junction left unmatched. CDR3 DNA sequence: TGTGCCAGCAGCTCACAGGGGGAAGTCGACGAGCAGTACTTC. It specifies CASSSQGEVDEQYF.

This chain links TRBV4-2 with TRBJ1-2; unclear D gene. Trimming stripped 0 bases from V and 8 bases from J, with 13 bases between. The CDR3 extends over 14 amino acids. Germline V gene lookup returns CDR1 LGHNA and CDR2 YNFKEQ. The CDR3 here is CASSQDLRHQGYTF. CDR3 coding DNA: TGTGCCAGCAGCCAAGATTTGAGGCATCAGGGCTACACCTTC.

The chain uses TRBV19 and TRBJ2-3, with D tentatively TRBD2 (5 bases). CDR1 and CDR2 from the germline V gene are LNHDA and SQIVND (reference sequence). V gave up 3 bases and J gave up 6 bases, with 10 bases separating them. The CDR3 sequence is 13 residues long. CDR3 bases: TGTGCCAGTAGTATCTCATGGGAGGATACGCAGTATTTT. Translated, it gives CASSISWEDTQYF.

The chain has TRBV10-3 and TRBJ1-2; 11 bases align to TRBD1. Germline V gene data show CDR1 as ENHRY and CDR2 as SYGVKD. This CDR3 has 13 residues. J was trimmed by 6 bases and V by 5 bases; bases with no gene match: 2. This CDR3 is CAISSGQGDGYTF. CDR3 DNA: TGTGCCATCAGTTCGGGACAGGGGGATGGCTACACCTTC.

The chain is built from TRBV5-1 and TRBJ2-3; the match to TRBD2 covers 7 bases. This CDR3 is 17 amino acids long. V lost 2 bases to trimming and J lost 1 base; unmatched junction nucleotides: 10. The germline gives CDR1 SGHRS, CDR2 YFSETQ. The CDR3 DNA is TGCGCCAGCAGCTTTTCCATGCGAGCGGGACGCACAGATACGCAGTATTTT. Amino acids: CASSFSMRAGRTDTQYF. Using reference TRBV5-1 and TRBJ2-3 for the parts outside the CDR3, the full variable domain is KAGVTQTPRYLIKTRGQQVTLSCSPISGHRSVSWYQQTPGQGLQFLFEYFSETQRNKGNFPGRFSGRQFSNSRSEMNVSTLELGDSALYLCASSFSMRAGRTDTQYFGPGTRLTVL.

As regards this clone: This CDR3 is also generated by other DNA sequences in the sample. This sequence joins TRBV6-5 and TRBJ2-7; TRBD2 aligns across 7 bases. Germline loops: CDR1 MNHEY, CDR2 SVGAGI. Trimming took 1 base from V and 7 from J; bases not matched to a gene: 4. The CDR3 contains 13 residues. CDR3 loop: CASSYLGRGEQYF. CDR3 coding DNA: TGTGCCAGCAGTTACTTGGGGAGGGGTGAGCAGTACTTC.

The J gene is TRBJ2-7, the V gene TRBV5-6; D call uncertain. Between the trimmed V and J ends, which lost 4 bases and 4 bases, there was a span of 18 bases. The CDR3 is 15 amino acids. Germline assignment: CDR1 SGHDT and CDR2 YYEEEE. In nucleotides, the CDR3 is TGTGCCAGCAGCCACCGGGTATCGCCCTTGTACGAGCAGTACTTC. Its protein is CASSHRVSPLYEQYF.

This rearrangement joins TRBV28 to TRBJ2-7; 8 bases are shared with TRBD1. Trimming at V came to 5 bases and at J to 12 bases, leaving 9 bases not matched to a gene. The CDR3 runs to 12 residues. CDR1 MDHEN and CDR2 SYDVKM come from the germline V gene. The CDR3 region is CASSSHRDRRYF. The CDR3 DNA reads TGTGCCAGCAGTAGCCACCGGGACAGGAGGTACTTC.

The chain joins TRBV6-5 to TRBJ1-2; possible D gene TRBD1, 6 bases. The V and J ends lost 6 bases and 8 bases respectively, with 13 bases between them. The CDR3 is made up of 12 amino acids. Germline V gene sequence: CDR1 MNHEY, CDR2 SVGAGI. In nucleotides, the CDR3 is TGTGCCAGCAGCTCAGGGGCGTCGGGCTACACCTTC. Translated: CASSSGASGYTF.

The chain is built from TRBV28 and TRBJ1-2; perhaps TRBD1 as D (6 bases). Germline CDR1 reads MDHEN; CDR2 reads SYDVKM. This CDR3 contains 15 residues. The V end was cut by 4 bases, the J end by 5 bases, with 17 bases between. The DNA of the CDR3 is TGTGCCAGCAGTTACAATTCCGGGGACATATATGGCTACACCTTC. Its translation: CASSYNSGDIYGYTF.

CDR3 nucleotide sequence: TGTGCCAGCAGTGAACTGGCCCGGGGAAAGGATTCACCCCTCCACTTT. Its protein product is CASSELARGKDSPLHF. The V call is TRBV6-1, the J call TRBJ1-6, with D unclear. The CDR3 loop spans 16 amino acids. Germline V gives CDR1 MNHNS, CDR2 SASEGT. V was pared by 2 bases and J by 8 bases, with 16 bases between.

The chain uses TRBV5-4 and TRBJ2-5, with TRBD2 as a possible D gene (7 bases). The CDR3 spans 16 residues. V was pared by 4 bases and J by 2 bases, with 18 bases between. Germline CDR1 SGHNT, CDR2 YYREEE (reference sequence). CDR3: CASSLDQGGGQETQYF. The CDR3 nucleotides read TGTGCCAGCAGCCTAGACCAAGGGGGGGGGCAAGAGACCCAGTACTTC. Filled out from reference TRBV5-4 and TRBJ2-5, the complete variable domain reads ETGVTQSPTHLIKTRGQQVTLRCSSQSGHNTVSWYQQALGQGPQFIFQYYREEENGRGNFPPRFSGLQFPNYSSELNVNALELDDSALYLCASSLDQGGGQETQYFGPGTRLLVL.

The J gene is TRBJ2-1, the V gene TRBV7-2; 10 nucleotides line up with TRBD2. From germline, CDR1 is SGHTA and CDR2 FQGNSA. The CDR3 has 15 residues. After removal of 5 bases from V and 5 bases from J, the junction contained 6 bases not matched to a gene. In nucleotides, the CDR3 is TGTGCCAGCAGCCGGAGCGGGAGGGAAAACAATGAGCAGTTCTTC. It translates to CASSRSGRENNEQFF.

The chain is built from TRBV10-2 and TRBJ1-1; weak D call: TRBD1 (6 bases). The CDR3 length is 14 residues. Trimming took 6 bases from V and 2 from J, leaving 13 bases between them. CDR1 is WSHSY and CDR2 is SAAADI in the germline V gene. CDR3 sequence (DNA): TGCGCCAGCAGACCGGGACAATTTAACACTGAAGCTTTCTTT. This sequence encodes CASRPGQFNTEAFF.

The chain employs TRBV27 and TRBJ2-1; TRBD2 might be the D (6 bases). V lost 1 base and J lost 1, with 11 bases in between. In germline, CDR1 is MNHEY, CDR2 SMNVEV (reference sequence). This CDR3 is 16 amino acids long. This CDR3 is CASSLYRGISYNEQFF. DNA for the CDR3: TGTGCCAGCAGTTTATATCGCGGGATTTCCTACAATGAGCAGTTCTTC.

The genes are TRBV5-1 and TRBJ2-5; TRBD1 is a possible D gene (6 bases). The end of the DNA is better explained by TRBJ2-7, so the J call may be wrong. Germline V gives CDR1 SGHRS, CDR2 YFSETQ. The CDR3 runs 15 residues. The CDR3: CASSSLQGSSYEQYF. In DNA form, the CDR3 reads TGCGCCAGCAGCTCTTTACAGGGAAGCTCCTACGAGCAGTACTTC.